This TCR beta chain was sequenced during a study of blood T cells in healthy people across ages. Study summary: The capture of about one barcoded beta molecule per two T cells was achieved by template switching. General observations from the study: While age rose, TCR beta diversity per million T cells dropped in a roughly linear way.

Trimming took off 4 bases at V and 5 bases at J, with 20 bases between the two ends. The CDR3 is made up of 15 amino acids. The germline gives CDR1 SQVTM, CDR2 ANQGSEA. A second PCR of about 7 to 11 cycles used a sample-barcoded 5' primer and a J-beta primer mix. A template-switch adaptor with 12 random nucleotides tagged each cDNA molecule. TCRdb re-called the 5' RACE reads with MiXCR, one entry per CDR3 protein. The repertoire holds hundreds of thousands of distinct CDR3 sequences, roughly 64% seen once, with about 20% in the top ten. A few counts support this clonotype. As yet, its antigen is unknown. At least 6 micrograms of total RNA were extracted per sample.

The sequence came from a man aged 30-40 years in good health. Sequencing was carried out using blood. The chain carries TRBV29-1 and TRBJ1-1; D is undetermined. The CDR3 protein is CSVVGNTLLGTEAFF. CDR3 coding DNA: TGCAGCGTTGTCGGAAACACACTTTTAGGGACTGAAGCTTTCTTT.